Each of the 23 T cell receptor beta chains below was sequenced from the same sample in a study of monozygotic twins with inflammatory bowel disease. TCRdb derives one entry per CDR3 protein from the 5' RACE reads, leaving out DNA. The ten most abundant clones cover 2% to 3% of a sample with fewer than 550,000 distinct CDR3 sequences. The sample consisted of blood. These receptors were taken from a human donor with ulcerative colitis or Crohn's disease, or a healthy co-twin of an affected twin (not recorded which).

The chain couples TRBV4-2 to TRBJ2-3; the D call from TCRdb, TRBD1, cannot be confirmed without DNA. Germline assignment: CDR1 LGHNA and CDR2 YNFKEQ. This CDR3 comprises 15 residues. CDR3: CASSQGATGADTQYF.

The chain uses TRBV15 and TRBJ2-5. The CDR3 totals 14 residues. Germline loops: CDR1 LNHNV, CDR2 YYDKDF (reference sequence). CDR3 amino acids: CATSRGDVQETQYF. The whole variable domain, filled in from reference TRBV15 and TRBJ2-5, reads DAMVIQNPRYQVTQFGKPVTLSCSQTLNHNVMYWYQQKSSQAPKLLFHYYDKDFNNEADTPDNFQSRRPNTSFCFLDIRSPGLGDTAMYLCATSRGDVQETQYFGPGTRLLVL.

The rearrangement joins TRBV10-3 to TRBJ2-5; TCRdb's D call of TRBD1 is untestable without DNA. CDR3 length equals 13 residues. Germline assignment: CDR1 ENHRY and CDR2 SYGVKD. CDR3 in amino acids: CAISESREETQYF.

CDR3 in amino acids: CASSSLWTGGETQYF. The chain is built from TRBV7-2 and TRBJ2-5; TCRdb outputs TRBD1, but without DNA this stays unchecked. Per the germline V gene, CDR1 is SGHTA and CDR2 is FQGNSA. CDR3 size: 15 residues.

The chain links TRBV20-1 to TRBJ1-5; TCRdb's assignment of TRBD1 cannot be checked, as there is no DNA. Germline loops: CDR1 DFQATT, CDR2 SNEGSKA (reference sequence). CDR3 size: 15 residues. This CDR3 reads CSATTGVGYSQPQHF.

The chain couples TRBV7-9 to TRBJ1-1; TCRdb designates TRBD1, a call that cannot be tested without DNA. The germline gives CDR1 SEHNR, CDR2 FQNEAQ (reference sequence). The CDR3 length is 15 residues. The CDR3 loop reads CASSSWDSSNTEAFF.

The genes are TRBV6-5 and TRBJ2-7; absent DNA, TCRdb's TRBD1 call cannot be checked. Germline V gives CDR1 MNHEY, CDR2 SVGAGI. This CDR3 contains 16 residues. The CDR3 reads CASSYSPGGKGYEQYF.

The V gene is TRBV11-2, the J gene TRBJ1-5; the D gene TCRdb calls, TRBD1, cannot be checked with no DNA. The CDR3 runs 14 residues. CDR1 and CDR2 (germline): SGHAT, FQNNGV. This CDR3 reads CASSPLTVNQPQHF.

The V call is TRBV5-1, the J call TRBJ1-1. The CDR3 has 13 amino acids. The germline gives CDR1 SGHRS, CDR2 YFSETQ. This CDR3 is CASSLSTNTEAFF.

The CDR3 is CASSVEPSSGNTIYF. The chain combines TRBV9 with TRBJ1-3. This CDR3 is built from 15 residues. Germline V lookup: CDR1 SGDLS, CDR2 YYNGEE.

CDR3: CSARDWLAGGGQETQYF. The chain uses TRBV20-1 and TRBJ2-5; with no DNA, the TCRdb D assignment of TRBD2 cannot be verified. CDR3 length: 17 residues. CDR1 is DFQATT and CDR2 is SNEGSKA in the germline V gene (reference sequence).

The gene calls are TRBV3-1 and TRBJ2-7. This CDR3 is built from 14 residues. Germline V gene sequence: CDR1 LGHDT, CDR2 YNNKEL (reference sequence). CDR3 amino acids: CASSKVRRDNEQYF.

This rearrangement joins TRBV6-5 to TRBJ2-7. Per the germline V gene, CDR1 is MNHEY and CDR2 is SVGAGI. The CDR3 covers 16 residues. CDR3 amino acids: CASSYSLWSQTYEQYF.

This rearrangement joins TRBV19 to TRBJ1-5. This CDR3 has 14 residues. Germline V lookup: CDR1 LNHDA, CDR2 SQIVND (reference sequence). CDR3 amino acids: CASSTRHSNQPQHF.

The rearrangement links TRBV7-9 to TRBJ2-3. The CDR3 spans 15 residues. Germline CDR1 and CDR2: SEHNR and FQNEAQ (reference sequence). The CDR3 sequence is CASSTAVTSTDTQYF.

V usage is TRBV5-6 and J usage is TRBJ2-3. Germline assignment: CDR1 SGHDT and CDR2 YYEEEE. This CDR3 has 13 residues. CDR3 amino acids: CASSFVHTDTQYF.

The chain combines TRBV5-1 with TRBJ2-1; absent DNA, TCRdb's TRBD1 call cannot be checked. The CDR3 runs 16 residues. Germline V gene sequence: CDR1 SGHRS, CDR2 YFSETQ. The CDR3 region is CASSLAGAGGYNEQFF.

J is TRBJ2-1 and V is TRBV12-3 or TRBV12-4; absent DNA, TCRdb's TRBD2 call cannot be checked. The CDR3 totals 16 residues. The CDR3: CASSRQRERINNEQFF.

The rearrangement uses TRBV20-1 and TRBJ1-1. The CDR3 covers 11 residues. Per germline, CDR1 DFQATT and CDR2 SNEGSKA (reference sequence). CDR3 residues: CSASRNTEASF.

The chain couples TRBV5-1 to TRBJ2-5. Germline V gene sequence: CDR1 SGHRS, CDR2 YFSETQ. The CDR3 sequence is 13 residues long. CDR3 protein: CASILVRQETQYF.

The chain combines TRBV20-1 with TRBJ2-4; checking the TCRdb D call of TRBD2 is not possible without DNA. This CDR3 contains 17 residues. The germline CDR1 and CDR2 sequences are DFQATT and SNEGSKA (reference sequence). CDR3 sequence: CSARDPCGGAEWCIQYF.

The V call is TRBV10-3, the J call TRBJ2-1; TCRdb's D call of TRBD1 is untestable without DNA. CDR1 ENHRY and CDR2 SYGVKD come from the germline V gene. The CDR3 has 15 residues. The CDR3 protein is CAISESQGASNEQFF.

The chain couples TRBV5-4 to TRBJ2-1; TCRdb gives TRBD2 as the D gene, but with no DNA this cannot be confirmed. CDR1 is SGHNT, CDR2 YYREEE, per germline (reference sequence). The CDR3 length is 15 residues. The CDR3 protein is CASSQGGLAGGEQFF.